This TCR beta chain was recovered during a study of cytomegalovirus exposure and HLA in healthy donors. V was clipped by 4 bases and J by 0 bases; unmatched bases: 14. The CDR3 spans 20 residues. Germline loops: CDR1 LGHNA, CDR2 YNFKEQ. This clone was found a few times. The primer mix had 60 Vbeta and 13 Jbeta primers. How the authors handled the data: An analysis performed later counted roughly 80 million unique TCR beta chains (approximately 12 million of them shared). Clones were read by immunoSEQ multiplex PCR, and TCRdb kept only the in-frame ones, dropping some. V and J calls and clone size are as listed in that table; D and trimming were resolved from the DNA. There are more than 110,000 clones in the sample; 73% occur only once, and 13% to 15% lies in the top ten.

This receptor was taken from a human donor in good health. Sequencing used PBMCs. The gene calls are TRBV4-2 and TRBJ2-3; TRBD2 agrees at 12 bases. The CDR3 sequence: CASSPSSVASGRVSTDTQYF. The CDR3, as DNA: TGTGCCAGCAGCCCGTCCTCGGTGGCTAGCGGGAGGGTTAGCACAGATACGCAGTATTTT.